This is a list of T cell receptor beta chains from one sample in a study of cytomegalovirus exposure and HLA in healthy donors. The repertoire was sequenced with immunoSEQ multiplex PCR; TCRdb's copy has only in-frame clones and lacks some. The sample shows around 170,000 clones, over 60% of them seen only once. The material sequenced was PBMCs. These receptors came from a girl aged 10-17 years in good health and CMV-seronegative. CDR3s include the opening cysteine and the closing phenylalanine or tryptophan. D genes are given only for firm matches. Part of the rows lack a size; the others show once, few, many or a class for expanded clones.

>once|TRBD2|TRBV23-1|TRBJ2-2
CASSQRLAGVTRSLTGELFF
TGCGCCAGCAGTCAGAGACTAGCGGGGGTCACCCGCTCACTCACCGGGGAGCTGTTTTTT
>NA|NA|TRBV5-1|TRBJ1-3
CASSSETLDSDPGNTIYF
TGCGCCAGCAGCTCAGAAACGTTGGACAGTGACCCTGGAAACACCATATATTTT
>once|NA|TRBV7-2|TRBJ2-5
CASSLSSGKETQYF
TGTGCCAGCAGCCTCAGTTCAGGGAAAGAGACCCAGTACTTC
>NA|NA|TRBV11-3|TRBJ2-1
CASSLSPGGWDEQFF
TGTGCCAGCAGCTTAAGTCCGGGGGGCTGGGATGAGCAGTTCTTC
>few|TRBD2|TRBV6-6|TRBJ2-2
CASTLGGYTGELFF
TGTGCCAGCACCCTCGGGGGGTACACCGGGGAGCTGTTTTTT
>NA|TRBD1|TRBV6-5|TRBJ1-1
CAAIAGGTVKAFF
TGTGCCGCAATAGCAGGGGGCACGGTCAAAGCTTTCTTT
>once|NA|TRBV9|TRBJ2-2
CASSARGTVPDTGELFF
TGTGCCAGCAGCGCCCGGGGGACAGTTCCTGACACCGGGGAGCTGTTTTTT
>NA|NA|TRBV18|TRBJ1-1
CASSPETGTKAFF
TGTGCCAGCTCACCCGAGACAGGAACAAAAGCTTTCTTT
>NA|TRBD1|TRBV5-1|TRBJ1-2
CASSAGGQEPGYTF
TGCGCCAGCAGCGCGGGAGGACAGGAGCCTGGCTACACCTTC
>NA|TRBD1|TRBV5-1|TRBJ2-7
CASSSGDRGVEQYF
TGCGCCAGCAGCTCTGGGGACAGGGGCGTCGAGCAGTACTTC
>NA|NA|TRBV19|TRBJ1-1
CASSIAGVGNTEAFF
TGTGCCAGTAGTATAGCGGGGGTAGGGAACACTGAAGCTTTCTTT
>NA|TRBD1|TRBV18|TRBJ2-2
CASSRDSTGELFF
TGTGCCAGCTCCCGGGACAGCACCGGGGAGCTGTTTTTT
>NA|NA|TRBV5-1|TRBJ1-3
CASSVGQGNTIYF
TGCGCCAGCAGCGTAGGACAGGGAAACACCATATATTTT
>few|NA|TRBV5-1|TRBJ1-1
CASESEGFRNTEAFF
TGCGCCAGCGAAAGTGAGGGTTTCAGGAACACTGAAGCTTTCTTT
>NA|NA|TRBV5-1|TRBJ2-3
CASSPSLGTDTQYF
TGCGCCAGCAGCCCCTCCCTAGGCACAGATACGCAGTATTTT
>NA|TRBD2|TRBV30|TRBJ2-4
CAWRWSRGGSRDIQYF
TGTGCCTGGAGGTGGTCGCGGGGGGGCTCGCGGGACATTCAGTACTTC
>NA|NA|TRBV10-3|TRBJ1-1
CAISAETILNTEAFF
TGTGCCATCAGTGCAGAAACTATACTGAACACTGAAGCTTTCTTT
>few|TRBD1|TRBV7-8|TRBJ2-1
CASSFDRGKHEQFF
TGTGCCAGCAGCTTCGACAGGGGTAAACATGAGCAGTTCTTC
>once|NA|TRBV2|TRBJ2-2
CASSPRTQQSGELFF
TGTGCCAGCAGTCCCAGGACTCAGCAGAGCGGGGAGCTGTTTTTT
>NA|TRBD2|TRBV30|TRBJ2-7
CAWSPGGSNYEQYF
TGTGCCTGGAGCCCCGGGGGGTCAAATTACGAGCAGTACTTC
>NA|NA|TRBV5-8|TRBJ1-1
CASSYGQYDLAFF
TGTGCCAGCAGTTACGGACAATATGATCTGGCTTTCTTT
>NA|TRBD1|TRBV18|TRBJ1-2
CASSRGQDYGYTF
TGTGCCAGCTCCCGGGGACAGGACTATGGCTACACCTTC
>NA|NA|TRBV9|TRBJ2-1
CASSFRRESSYNEQFF
TGTGCCAGCAGCTTCCGACGGGAGAGCTCCTACAATGAGCAGTTCTTC
>NA|NA|TRBV5-6|TRBJ1-2
CASSLLKGVDGYTF
TGTGCCAGCAGCTTACTAAAAGGGGTTGATGGCTACACCTTC
>once|TRBD1|TRBV27|TRBJ1-2
CASSLTGRGNYGYTF
TGTGCCAGCAGTCTGACAGGGCGAGGGAACTATGGCTACACCTTC
>NA|TRBD1|TRBV19|TRBJ1-4
CASSTEGAKLFF
TGTGCCAGTAGTACCGAGGGGGCGAAACTGTTTTTT
>NA|NA|TRBV6-1|TRBJ1-2
CASSEGGGLGYTF
TGTGCCAGCAGTGAAGGGGGGGGGCTTGGCTACACCTTC
>NA|NA|TRBV6-6|TRBJ1-3
CASIGGPTSGNTIYF
TGTGCCAGCATTGGGGGCCCCACCTCTGGAAACACCATATATTTT
>NA|TRBD1|TRBV5-4|TRBJ1-1
CASSWGQGGTGTEAFF
TGTGCCAGCAGCTGGGGACAGGGGGGGACGGGAACTGAAGCTTTCTTT
>NA|TRBD1|TRBV29-1|TRBJ2-7
CSVRSPGGPLYEQYF
TGCAGCGTTCGTTCCCCAGGGGGTCCTCTCTACGAGCAGTACTTC
>NA|TRBD2|TRBV7-8|TRBJ2-5
CASRLAGGKETQYF
TGTGCCAGCCGACTAGCGGGGGGGAAAGAGACCCAGTACTTC
>NA|NA|TRBV6-1|TRBJ2-7
CASGLARLGGEQYF
TGTGCCAGCGGTTTGGCACGTCTCGGCGGCGAGCAGTACTTC
>NA|NA|TRBV2|TRBJ1-3
CASSEGGPFGNTIYF
TGTGCCAGCAGTGAAGGGGGGCCATTTGGAAACACCATATATTTT
>NA|NA|TRBV9|TRBJ1-2
CASSVGPLPDGYTF
TGTGCCAGCAGCGTAGGTCCGTTACCGGATGGCTACACCTTC
>NA|NA|TRBV2|TRBJ2-3
CASSPGGQDTDTQYF
TGTGCCAGCAGCCCCGGGGGGCAGGACACAGATACGCAGTATTTT
>NA|NA|TRBV27|TRBJ1-2
CASSSGGAFGYTF
TGTGCCAGCAGTTCGGGGGGGGCGTTCGGCTACACCTTC
>NA|NA|TRBV19|TRBJ1-5
CASSIGLRTDSNQPQHF
TGTGCCAGTAGTATAGGTCTGAGGACAGATAGCAATCAGCCCCAGCATTTT
>NA|NA|TRBV2|TRBJ1-2
CASSEAARQVLAYYGYTF
TGTGCCAGCAGTGAAGCCGCGAGACAGGTATTAGCGTACTATGGCTACACCTTC
>NA|NA|TRBV12-5|TRBJ2-3
CASAWGGSAGQRTDTQYF
TGTGCTAGTGCCTGGGGAGGATCCGCAGGCCAGCGCACAGATACGCAGTATTTT
>NA|NA|TRBV27|TRBJ1-3
CSSPGSSIPGNTIYF
TGTTCGTCCCCGGGGTCCTCCATTCCTGGAAACACCATATATTTT
>NA|NA|TRBV10-3|TRBJ1-2
CAITDESGANYGYTF
TGTGCCATCACGGACGAGTCGGGAGCTAACTATGGCTACACCTTC
>NA|NA|TRBV7-8|TRBJ2-5
CASSPPVGRGRRETQYF
TGTGCCAGCAGCCCCCCGGTGGGCAGGGGAAGACGAGAGACCCAGTACTTC
>NA|TRBD1|TRBV2|TRBJ1-5
CASSEIQGASNQPQHF
TGTGCCAGCAGTGAAATCCAGGGGGCCAGCAATCAGCCCCAGCATTTT
>NA|NA|TRBV27|TRBJ2-7
CASSLSGGPGRYYEQYF
TGTGCCAGCAGTTTATCGGGGGGACCGGGGAGGTACTACGAGCAGTACTTC
>NA|NA|TRBV5-1|TRBJ1-4
CASKPNSLNEKLFF
TGCGCCAGCAAGCCAAACTCACTTAATGAAAAACTGTTTTTT
>NA|NA|TRBV5-6|TRBJ1-5
CASSFSDSNQPQHF
TGTGCCAGCAGCTTCTCAGATAGCAATCAGCCCCAGCATTTT
>NA|TRBD1|TRBV7-2|TRBJ1-2
CASSSRDSLYGYTF
TGTGCCAGCAGCTCACGGGACAGCCTCTATGGCTACACCTTC
>NA|NA|TRBV7-6|TRBJ1-1
CASTGLQESTEAFF
TGTGCCAGCACCGGACTCCAGGAAAGCACTGAAGCTTTCTTT
>NA|NA|TRBV19|TRBJ1-1
CASRMDKATEAFF
TGTGCCAGTAGAATGGACAAGGCCACTGAAGCTTTCTTT
>few|TRBD2|TRBV7-7|TRBJ2-3
CASSLGTSGGDTQYF
TGTGCCAGCAGCTTAGGGACTAGCGGGGGTGATACGCAGTATTTT
>once|NA|TRBV6-1|TRBJ2-7
CASSVPRQEGEQYF
TGTGCCAGCAGTGTTCCCCGTCAGGAGGGCGAGCAGTACTTC
>many|NA|TRBV7-8|TRBJ2-7
CASSLAGGSSYEQYF
TGTGCCAGCAGCTTAGCGGGGGGAAGCTCCTACGAGCAGTACTTC
>NA|NA|TRBV6-1|TRBJ2-3
CASTRQVSDTQYF
TGTGCCAGCACGCGACAGGTCTCAGATACGCAGTATTTT
>NA|NA|TRBV2|TRBJ1-4
CASRTGDEKLFF
TGTGCCAGCAGGACAGGTGATGAAAAACTGTTTTTT
>NA|TRBD1|TRBV11-2|TRBJ1-1
CASSLGVRGGAAFF
TGTGCCAGCAGCTTGGGTGTGCGAGGGGGCGCGGCTTTCTTT